The sequence of this T cell receptor (beta chain) was determined in a study of blood T cell repertoires in COVID-19. The wider study: COVID-19 samples from acute and convalescent phases originated in the United States, Italy and Spain. From T cells, B-cell-depleted T cells, or PBMCs came the material, which was cDNA or gDNA.

In germline, CDR1 is SEHNR, CDR2 FQNEAQ (reference sequence). V lost 0 bases and J 2 bases, leaving 23 bases between the germline ends. The CDR3 spans 19 residues. As handled by the study authors: By means of reference gene primer amplification, nucleated cell counts were estimated. The data were produced by immunoSEQ multiplex PCR, yet TCRdb's version contains in-frame clones alone and is incomplete. The V and J calls and the clone size are those of that table, but D and trimming were determined from the DNA. The profile covers about 60,000 clones, with approximately 77% appearing a single time and 32% taken by the ten largest. This clone was detected many times.

This clonotype was sampled from a human donor in a cohort sampled during active COVID-19. Sequencing used peripheral blood. The V and J genes are TRBV7-9 and TRBJ2-7, with D perhaps TRBD1 (9 bases). The CDR3, as DNA: TGTGCCAGCAGCTTAGCGCGGGGGGACAGGGCCTTTACGACCTACGAGCAGTACTTC. Amino acid sequence: CASSLARGDRAFTTYEQYF.